These T cell receptor beta chains were read from a single sample in a study of CD8+CD57+ T cells in acquired aplastic anemia. TCRdb independently ran MiXCR on the reads; one entry per CDR3 protein. The profile shows 150,000 to 200,000 distinct CDR3 sequences, 50% to 75% of them singletons. The sequenced sample consisted of sorted CD4+, CD8+, or CD8+CD57+ T cells (not recorded which) from PBMCs. These TCRs come from a human donor in good health. Both conserved end residues are part of each CDR3. The order of the fields is J gene, clone size, V gene, D gene, CDR3 protein, CDR3 DNA. D genes are given only for firm matches. Where a row states a size, it is once, few, many or the class of an expanded clone; other rows omit it.

J: TRBJ2-1
size: many
V: TRBV9
D: .
CDR3: CASSGGVNEQFF
DNA: TGTGCCAGCAGCGGGGGAGTTAATGAGCAGTTCTTC

J: TRBJ2-3
size: .
V: TRBV5-1
D: TRBD2
CDR3: CASSLGFSGGTADTQYF
DNA: TGCGCCAGCAGCTTGGGATTTAGCGGGGGAACGGCAGATACGCAGTATTTT

J: TRBJ2-2
size: few
V: TRBV27
D: .
CDR3: CASSLEDVTGELFF
DNA: TGTGCCAGCAGTTTGGAGGACGTCACCGGGGAGCTGTTTTTT

J: TRBJ2-7
size: .
V: TRBV29-1
D: TRBD1
CDR3: CSVSGTGRAYEQYF
DNA: TGCAGCGTTTCAGGGACAGGGAGGGCCTACGAGCAGTACTTC

J: TRBJ2-3
size: .
V: TRBV9
D: .
CDR3: CASSQEDDTQYF
DNA: TGTGCCAGCAGCCAAGAGGACGATACGCAGTATTTT

J: TRBJ2-3
size: .
V: TRBV24-1
D: .
CDR3: CATSDPGQNTDTQYF
DNA: TGTGCCACCAGTGACCCTGGGCAGAACACAGATACGCAGTATTTT

J: TRBJ2-7
size: .
V: TRBV7-9
D: .
CDR3: CASSLGQGYFHEQYF
DNA: TGTGCCAGCAGCTTAGGCCAGGGATATTTCCACGAGCAGTACTTC

J: TRBJ2-6
size: many
V: TRBV24-1
D: .
CDR3: CATSDLDDSSGANVLTF
DNA: TGTGCCACCAGTGATTTGGATGACAGCTCTGGGGCCAACGTCCTGACTTTC

J: TRBJ2-1
size: .
V: TRBV20-1
D: .
CDR3: CSARDLGENYEQFF
DNA: TGCAGTGCTAGAGATCTCGGGGAGAACTACGAGCAGTTCTTC

J: TRBJ2-7
size: large
V: TRBV7-8
D: TRBD2
CDR3: CASSLSLADYEQYF
DNA: TGTGCCAGCAGCTTAAGCCTAGCGGACTACGAGCAGTACTTC

J: TRBJ2-7
size: .
V: TRBV29-1
D: TRBD1
CDR3: CSVEDRAYEQYF
DNA: TGCAGCGTGGAGGACAGGGCCTATGAGCAGTACTTC

J: TRBJ2-5
size: .
V: TRBV6-2/TRBV6-3
D: .
CDR3: CASSYPPRDQYF
DNA: TGTGCCAGCAGTTACCCCCCCCGGGACCAGTACTTC

J: TRBJ2-1
size: many
V: TRBV20-1
D: .
CDR3: CSATLGASLPAGEQFF
DNA: TGCAGTGCTACCCTCGGGGCTAGCCTTCCTGCCGGTGAGCAGTTCTTC

J: TRBJ1-5
size: .
V: TRBV9
D: .
CDR3: CASSVGRTPNQPQHF
DNA: TGTGCCAGCAGCGTAGGGAGGACACCTAATCAGCCCCAGCATTTT

J: TRBJ1-4
size: .
V: TRBV7-6
D: .
CDR3: CASSLALGAGEKLFF
DNA: TGTGCCAGCAGCTTAGCGCTGGGGGCGGGTGAAAAACTGTTTTTT

J: TRBJ1-1
size: .
V: TRBV29-1
D: .
CDR3: CSVGQSNTEAFF
DNA: TGCAGCGTTGGACAGAGTAACACTGAAGCTTTCTTT

J: TRBJ2-7
size: .
V: TRBV7-3
D: .
CDR3: CASSYSDLEQYF
DNA: TGTGCCAGCAGTTACTCTGACCTCGAGCAGTACTTC

J: TRBJ2-7
size: many
V: TRBV2
D: TRBD2
CDR3: CASSEGLAGDGAF
DNA: TGTGCCAGCAGTGAAGGTCTAGCGGGAGACGGCGCCTTC

J: TRBJ1-6
size: .
V: TRBV5-1
D: .
CDR3: CARRNYTTESSYNLPLHF
DNA: TGCGCCAGAAGAAACTACACGACGGAAAGCTCCTATAATTTACCCCTCCACTTT

J: TRBJ2-1
size: .
V: TRBV30
D: .
CDR3: CAWSAGPSLYNEQFF
DNA: TGTGCCTGGAGCGCCGGACCATCGCTCTACAATGAGCAGTTCTTC

J: TRBJ1-2
size: .
V: TRBV7-2
D: .
CDR3: CASSLARGVVKAF
DNA: TGTGCCAGCAGCTTAGCTCGAGGCGTCGTCAAGGCCTTC

J: TRBJ1-6
size: .
V: TRBV4-2
D: .
CDR3: CASSPLGTGLSPLHF
DNA: TGTGCCAGCAGCCCTCTAGGGACCGGGTTATCACCCCTCCACTTT

J: TRBJ2-7
size: .
V: TRBV10-3
D: .
CDR3: CATQKQGYEQYF
DNA: TGTGCCACCCAAAAACAGGGCTACGAGCAGTACTTC

J: TRBJ1-1
size: .
V: TRBV9
D: .
CDR3: CASSFYICSASLTDTEAFF
DNA: .

J: TRBJ2-7
size: many
V: TRBV2
D: .
CDR3: CASSALVPGRAVYEQYF
DNA: TGTGCCAGCAGTGCACTAGTTCCGGGACGGGCTGTCTACGAGCAGTACTTC

J: TRBJ2-7
size: many
V: TRBV2
D: .
CDR3: CASRGIDRTISYEQYF
DNA: TGTGCCAGCAGGGGAATCGACAGGACAATCTCCTACGAGCAGTACTTC

J: TRBJ2-2
size: .
V: TRBV7-3
D: TRBD1
CDR3: CASSFPGQGNTGELFF
DNA: TGTGCCAGCAGCTTCCCGGGACAGGGCAACACCGGGGAGCTGTTTTTT

J: TRBJ1-2
size: .
V: TRBV29-1
D: TRBD1
CDR3: CSGFDREDGYTF
DNA: TGCAGCGGTTTCGACAGGGAGGATGGCTACACCTTC

J: TRBJ2-2
size: .
V: TRBV24-1
D: .
CDR3: CATSDLSDTGELFF
DNA: TGTGCCACCAGTGATTTGAGTGACACCGGGGAGCTGTTTTTT

J: TRBJ2-7
size: many
V: TRBV7-9
D: .
CDR3: CASSSPGTEGGEQYF
DNA: TGTGCCAGCAGCTCCCCCGGGACTGAGGGGGGCGAGCAGTACTTC

J: TRBJ1-6
size: .
V: TRBV19
D: .
CDR3: CASRTGTVNSPLHF
DNA: TGTGCCAGTCGGACCGGGACGGTAAATTCACCCCTCCACTTT

J: TRBJ2-2
size: .
V: TRBV20-1
D: TRBD2
CDR3: CSARGRADTGELFF
DNA: TGCAGTGCTAGGGGGAGGGCGGACACCGGGGAGCTGTTTTTT

J: TRBJ1-2
size: .
V: TRBV15
D: .
CDR3: CATSRVRDAASYTF
DNA: TGTGCCACCAGCAGAGTTCGCGACGCGGCGAGCTACACCTTC

J: TRBJ1-2
size: once
V: TRBV9
D: .
CDR3: CASSVTPQPKYGYTF
DNA: TGTGCCAGCAGCGTAACCCCACAGCCCAAATATGGCTACACCTTC

J: TRBJ1-2
size: many
V: TRBV2
D: TRBD1
CDR3: CASSTAGGQGSYGYTF
DNA: TGTGCCAGCAGCACGGCCGGGGGACAGGGATCCTATGGCTACACCTTC

J: TRBJ2-7
size: many
V: TRBV20-1
D: .
CDR3: CSAGGSYEQYF
DNA: TGCAGTGCTGGTGGATCCTACGAGCAGTACTTC

J: TRBJ2-1
size: .
V: TRBV20-1
D: .
CDR3: CSARAGNEQFF
DNA: TGCAGTGCTAGAGCGGGAAATGAGCAGTTCTTC

J: TRBJ1-5
size: once
V: TRBV2
D: .
CDR3: CASSVQASNRHQHF
DNA: TGTGCCAGCAGTGTACAAGCTAGCAATCGGCACCAGCATTTT

J: TRBJ2-5
size: .
V: TRBV7-7
D: .
CDR3: CASSTGTGVFQETQYF
DNA: TGTGCCAGCAGCACCGGGACTGGCGTCTTCCAAGAGACCCAGTACTTC

J: TRBJ2-5
size: .
V: TRBV24-1
D: TRBD2
CDR3: CASRANPGLAGVETQYF
DNA: TGTGCCAGCAGGGCAAACCCGGGACTAGCGGGAGTGGAGACCCAGTACTTC

J: TRBJ2-1
size: once
V: TRBV2
D: TRBD2
CDR3: CASVGLAGAPAYNEQFF
DNA: TGTGCCAGCGTCGGACTAGCGGGGGCGCCTGCCTACAATGAGCAGTTCTTC

J: TRBJ2-1
size: many
V: TRBV6-5
D: .
CDR3: CASSYNLGGNEQFF
DNA: TGTGCCAGCAGTTACAACCTGGGTGGGAATGAGCAGTTCTTC

J: TRBJ1-3
size: .
V: TRBV4-3
D: .
CDR3: CASSQEVYYSGNTIYF
DNA: TGCGCCAGCAGCCAAGAAGTCTATTACTCTGGAAACACCATATATTTT

J: TRBJ1-5
size: .
V: TRBV29-1
D: TRBD1
CDR3: CSVDPRDSYSNQPQHF
DNA: TGCAGCGTTGACCCACGGGACAGCTATAGCAATCAGCCCCAGCATTTT

J: TRBJ1-2
size: .
V: TRBV7-9
D: .
CDR3: CASSPNLDRGYTF
DNA: TGTGCCAGCAGCCCGAACCTCGATCGCGGCTACACCTTC

J: TRBJ2-7
size: few
V: TRBV5-4
D: .
CDR3: CASSAGQRGSYEQYF
DNA: TGTGCCAGCAGCGCCGGGCAGAGGGGCTCCTACGAGCAGTACTTC

J: TRBJ1-1
size: .
V: TRBV6-6
D: .
CDR3: CASSYSSGGTEAFF
DNA: TGTGCCAGCAGTTACTCGAGTGGAGGCACTGAAGCTTTCTTT

J: TRBJ2-1
size: .
V: TRBV7-9
D: TRBD1
CDR3: CASSRGTGAGYNEQFF
DNA: TGTGCCAGCAGCCGAGGGACAGGGGCTGGGTACAATGAGCAGTTCTTC

J: TRBJ2-7
size: .
V: TRBV10-3
D: TRBD1
CDR3: CASSKRDRAYEQYF
DNA: TGTGCCAGCAGTAAACGGGACAGGGCCTACGAGCAGTACTTC

J: TRBJ1-1
size: .
V: TRBV19
D: TRBD1
CDR3: CASSIDGTGTEAFF
DNA: TGTGCCAGTAGTATAGACGGGACAGGAACTGAAGCTTTCTTT

J: TRBJ1-1
size: few
V: TRBV25-1
D: .
CDR3: CASSGEMNTEAFF
DNA: TGTGCCAGCAGTGGAGAGATGAACACTGAAGCTTTCTTT

J: TRBJ2-1
size: .
V: TRBV10-3
D: .
CDR3: CAISATGDYEQFF
DNA: TGTGCCATCAGTGCCACAGGTGATTATGAGCAGTTCTTC

J: TRBJ2-7
size: .
V: TRBV10-3
D: .
CDR3: CATNQPRGLTQYF
DNA: TGTGCCACCAACCAGCCTAGGGGTCTGACGCAGTACTTC

J: TRBJ1-1
size: .
V: TRBV12-3/TRBV12-4
D: .
CDR3: CASSQDREAFF
DNA: TGTGCCAGCAGTCAAGACAGGGAAGCTTTCTTT

J: TRBJ2-7
size: .
V: TRBV7-6
D: .
CDR3: CASTTTPTAYEQYF
DNA: TGTGCCAGCACCACTACACCCACCGCCTACGAGCAGTACTTC

J: TRBJ1-4
size: .
V: TRBV7-9
D: TRBD1
CDR3: CASSPPDRANEKLFF
DNA: TGTGCCAGCAGCCCCCCGGACAGGGCTAATGAAAAACTGTTTTTT